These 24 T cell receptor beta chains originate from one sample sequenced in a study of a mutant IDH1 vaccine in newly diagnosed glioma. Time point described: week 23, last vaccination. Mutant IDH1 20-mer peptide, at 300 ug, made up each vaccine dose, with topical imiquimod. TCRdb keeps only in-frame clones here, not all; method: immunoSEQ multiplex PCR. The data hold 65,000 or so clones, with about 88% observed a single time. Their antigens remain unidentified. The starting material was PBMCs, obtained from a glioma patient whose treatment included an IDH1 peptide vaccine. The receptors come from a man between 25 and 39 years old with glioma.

CDR3 nucleotides: TGTGCCGTAGGACCCGCAGGGGGCGGGAAGACTAATGAAAAACTGTTTTTT. Translation gives CAVGPAGGGKTNEKLFF. The rearrangement uses TRBV30 and TRBJ1-4, with TRBD1 identical over 8 bases. V shed 8 bases and J 2 bases; nucleotides not matched to a gene: 16. CDR1 and CDR2 (germline): GTSNPN, SVGIG (reference sequence). This CDR3 contains 17 residues.

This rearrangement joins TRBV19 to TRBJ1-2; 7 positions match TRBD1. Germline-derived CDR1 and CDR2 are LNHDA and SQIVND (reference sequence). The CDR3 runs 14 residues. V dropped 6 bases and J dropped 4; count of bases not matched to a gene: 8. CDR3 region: CASRFDREGYGYTF. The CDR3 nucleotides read TGTGCCAGTAGATTTGACAGGGAAGGCTATGGCTACACCTTC.

The CDR3 reads CATSRATGISYEQYF. In nucleotides, the CDR3 is TGTGCCACCAGCAGAGCGACAGGGATCTCCTACGAGCAGTACTTC. The rearrangement joins TRBV15 to TRBJ2-7; 7 nucleotides align to TRBD1. Per the germline V gene, CDR1 is LNHNV and CDR2 is YYDKDF (reference sequence). The CDR3 contains 15 residues. V lost 1 base, J lost 0 bases, and 3 bases stayed unmatched.

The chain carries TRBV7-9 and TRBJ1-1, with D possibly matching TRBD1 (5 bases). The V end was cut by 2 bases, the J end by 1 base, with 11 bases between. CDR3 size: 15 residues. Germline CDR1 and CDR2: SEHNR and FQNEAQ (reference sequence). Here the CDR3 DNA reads TGTGCCAGCAGCTTAAGGGACGGCGGGAACACTGAAGCTTTCTTT. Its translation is CASSLRDGGNTEAFF.

The CDR3 here is CASSVESGWRGTDTQYF. DNA for the CDR3: TGTGCCAGCAGCGTAGAGTCGGGATGGAGGGGTACAGATACGCAGTATTTT. The chain joins TRBV9 to TRBJ2-3, with D possibly matching TRBD2 (6 bases). The V gene's germline CDR1 is SGDLS and CDR2 YYNGEE. The CDR3 spans 17 residues. Trimming removed 0 bases at V and 3 bases at J, with 17 bases between.

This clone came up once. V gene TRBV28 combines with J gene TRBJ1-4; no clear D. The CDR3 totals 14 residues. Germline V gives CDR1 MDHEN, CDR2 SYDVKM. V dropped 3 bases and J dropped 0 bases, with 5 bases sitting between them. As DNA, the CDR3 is TGTGCCAGCAGTTTGACAACAACTAATGAAAAACTGTTTTTT. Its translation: CASSLTTTNEKLFF.

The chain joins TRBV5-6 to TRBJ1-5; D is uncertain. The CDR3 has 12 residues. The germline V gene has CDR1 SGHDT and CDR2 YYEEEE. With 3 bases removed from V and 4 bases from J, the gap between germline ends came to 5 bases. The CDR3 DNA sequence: TGTGCCAGCAGCTACCAGAATCAGCCCCAGCATTTT. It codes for CASSYQNQPQHF. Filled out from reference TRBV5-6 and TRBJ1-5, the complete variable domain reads DAGVTQSPTHLIKTRGQQVTLRCSPKSGHDTVSWYQQALGQGPQFIFQYYEEEERQRGNFPDRFSGHQFPNYSSELNVNALLLGDSALYLCASSYQNQPQHFGDGTRLSIL.

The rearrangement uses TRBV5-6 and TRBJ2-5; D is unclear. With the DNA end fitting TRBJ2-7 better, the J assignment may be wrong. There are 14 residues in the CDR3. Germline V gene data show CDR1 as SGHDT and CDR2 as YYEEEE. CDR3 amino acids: CASSSGLVAYEQYF. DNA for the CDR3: TGTGCCAGCAGCTCCGGATTAGTCGCGTACGAGCAGTACTTC.

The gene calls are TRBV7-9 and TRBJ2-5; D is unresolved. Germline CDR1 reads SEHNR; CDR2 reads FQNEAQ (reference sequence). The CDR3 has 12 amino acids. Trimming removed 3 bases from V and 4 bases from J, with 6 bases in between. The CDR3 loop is CASSFMGETQYF. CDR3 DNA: TGTGCCAGCAGCTTTATGGGAGAGACCCAGTACTTC.

CDR3 sequence reads: CSVIPGPLGEQYF. The CDR3 bases are TGCAGCGTTATCCCGGGGCCCCTAGGCGAGCAGTACTTC. The chain carries TRBV29-1 and TRBJ2-7; possibly TRBD1 or TRBD2 for D (5 bases each). The CDR3 consists of 13 residues. Germline CDR1 reads SQVTM; CDR2 reads ANQGSEA. V lost 5 bases and J 6 bases, leaving 17 bases between the germline ends.

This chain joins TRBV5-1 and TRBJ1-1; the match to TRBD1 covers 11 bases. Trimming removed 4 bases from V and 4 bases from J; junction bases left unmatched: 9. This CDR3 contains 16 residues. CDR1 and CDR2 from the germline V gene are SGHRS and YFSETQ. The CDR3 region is CASSPRTGGRSTEAFF. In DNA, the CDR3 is TGCGCCAGCAGCCCCAGGACAGGGGGCCGGAGCACTGAAGCTTTCTTT. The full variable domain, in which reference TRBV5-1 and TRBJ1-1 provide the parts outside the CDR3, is KAGVTQTPRYLIKTRGQQVTLSCSPISGHRSVSWYQQTPGQGLQFLFEYFSETQRNKGNFPGRFSGRQFSNSRSEMNVSTLELGDSALYLCASSPRTGGRSTEAFFGQGTRLTVV.

CDR3 sequence: CASSYSLSGGEQYF. The CDR3 DNA reads TGTGCCAGCAGTTACTCGCTTTCAGGGGGCGAGCAGTACTTC. The chain joins TRBV6-5 to TRBJ2-7, with TRBD1 identical over 7 bases. The length of the CDR3 is 14 residues. V gave up 0 bases and J gave up 6 bases; unmatched junction bases: 5. CDR1 is MNHEY, CDR2 SVGAGI, per germline.

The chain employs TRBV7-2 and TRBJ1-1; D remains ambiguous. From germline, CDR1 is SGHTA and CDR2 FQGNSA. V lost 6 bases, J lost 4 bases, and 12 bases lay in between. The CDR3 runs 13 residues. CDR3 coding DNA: TGTGCCAGCAGGCTAGCTACGGGCACTGAAGCTTTCTTT. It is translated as CASRLATGTEAFF.

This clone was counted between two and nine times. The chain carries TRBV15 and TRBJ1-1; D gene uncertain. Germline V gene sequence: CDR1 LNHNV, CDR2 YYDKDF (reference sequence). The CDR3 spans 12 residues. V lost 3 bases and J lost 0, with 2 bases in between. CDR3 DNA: TGTGCCACCAGCAGGCTGAACACTGAAGCTTTCTTT. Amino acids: CATSRLNTEAFF.

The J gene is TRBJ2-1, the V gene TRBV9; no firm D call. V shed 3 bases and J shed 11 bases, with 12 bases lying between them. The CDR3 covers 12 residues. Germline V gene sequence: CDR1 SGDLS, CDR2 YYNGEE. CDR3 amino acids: CASSDTEIKQFF. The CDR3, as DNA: TGTGCCAGCAGCGATACGGAGATAAAGCAGTTCTTC.

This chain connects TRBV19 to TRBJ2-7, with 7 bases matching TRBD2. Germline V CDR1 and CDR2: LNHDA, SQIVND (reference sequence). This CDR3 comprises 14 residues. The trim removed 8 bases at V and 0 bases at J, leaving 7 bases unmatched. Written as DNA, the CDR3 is TGTGCCAGTCGAACCGGGACTAACTCCTACGAGCAGTACTTC. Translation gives CASRTGTNSYEQYF.

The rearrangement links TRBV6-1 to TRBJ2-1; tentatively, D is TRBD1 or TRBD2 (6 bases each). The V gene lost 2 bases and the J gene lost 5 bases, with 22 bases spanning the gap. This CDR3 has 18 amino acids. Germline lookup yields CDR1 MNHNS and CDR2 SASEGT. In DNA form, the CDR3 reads TGTGCCAGCAGTGAACTCCCTGCGGGACACCCGTTAAACAATGAGCAGTTCTTC. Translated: CASSELPAGHPLNNEQFF.

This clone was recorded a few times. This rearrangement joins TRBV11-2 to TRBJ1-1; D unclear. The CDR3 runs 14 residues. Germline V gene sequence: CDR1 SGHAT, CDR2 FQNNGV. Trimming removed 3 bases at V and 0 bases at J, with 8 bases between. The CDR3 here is CASSFSELNTEAFF. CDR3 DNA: TGTGCCAGCAGCTTTAGTGAGTTGAACACTGAAGCTTTCTTT.

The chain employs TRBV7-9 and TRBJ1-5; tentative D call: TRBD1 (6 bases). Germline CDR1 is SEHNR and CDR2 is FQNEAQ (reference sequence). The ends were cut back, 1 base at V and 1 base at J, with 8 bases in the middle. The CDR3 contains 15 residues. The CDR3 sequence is CASSLGGGSNQPQHF. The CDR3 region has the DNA TGTGCCAGCAGCTTAGGAGGGGGGAGCAATCAGCCCCAGCATTTT. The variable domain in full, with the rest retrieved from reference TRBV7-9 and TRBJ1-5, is DTGVSQNPRHKITKRGQNVTFRCDPISEHNRLYWYRQTLGQGPEFLTYFQNEAQLEKSRLLSDRFSAERPKGSFSTLEIQRTEQGDSAMYLCASSLGGGSNQPQHFGDGTRLSIL.

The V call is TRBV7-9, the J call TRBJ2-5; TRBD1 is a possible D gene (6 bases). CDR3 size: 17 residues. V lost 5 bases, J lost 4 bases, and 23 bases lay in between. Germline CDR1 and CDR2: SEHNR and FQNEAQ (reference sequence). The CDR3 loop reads CASSLSLMNRDGETQYF. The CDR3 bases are TGTGCCAGCAGCCTATCTTTGATGAACAGGGATGGAGAGACCCAGTACTTC. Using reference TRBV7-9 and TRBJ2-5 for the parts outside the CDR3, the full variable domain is DTGVSQNPRHKITKRGQNVTFRCDPISEHNRLYWYRQTLGQGPEFLTYFQNEAQLEKSRLLSDRFSAERPKGSFSTLEIQRTEQGDSAMYLCASSLSLMNRDGETQYFGPGTRLLVL.

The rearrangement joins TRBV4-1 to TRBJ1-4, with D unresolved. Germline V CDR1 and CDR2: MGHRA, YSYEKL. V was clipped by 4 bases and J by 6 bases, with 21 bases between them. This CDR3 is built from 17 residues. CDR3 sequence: CASSLPKTGKRDEKLFF. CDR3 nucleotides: TGCGCCAGCAGCCTGCCGAAGACTGGGAAAAGGGATGAAAAACTGTTTTTT.

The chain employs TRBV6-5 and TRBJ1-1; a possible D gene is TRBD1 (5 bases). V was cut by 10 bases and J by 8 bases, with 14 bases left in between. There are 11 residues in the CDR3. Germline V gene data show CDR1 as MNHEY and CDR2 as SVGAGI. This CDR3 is CATSPRGEAFF. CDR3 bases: TGTGCCACCTCTCCCCGGGGGGAAGCTTTCTTT.

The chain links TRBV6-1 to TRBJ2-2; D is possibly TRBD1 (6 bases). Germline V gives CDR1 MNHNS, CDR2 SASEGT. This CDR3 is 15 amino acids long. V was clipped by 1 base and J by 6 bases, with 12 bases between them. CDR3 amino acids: CASSEDRVWAGELFF. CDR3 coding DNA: TGTGCCAGCAGTGAAGACAGGGTCTGGGCCGGGGAGCTGTTTTTT.

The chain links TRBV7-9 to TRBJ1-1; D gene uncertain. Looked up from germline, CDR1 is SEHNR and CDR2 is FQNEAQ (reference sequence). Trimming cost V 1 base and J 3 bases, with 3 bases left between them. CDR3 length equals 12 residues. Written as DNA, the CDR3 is TGTGCCAGCAGCTTAGTGGACACTGAAGCTTTCTTT. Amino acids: CASSLVDTEAFF.